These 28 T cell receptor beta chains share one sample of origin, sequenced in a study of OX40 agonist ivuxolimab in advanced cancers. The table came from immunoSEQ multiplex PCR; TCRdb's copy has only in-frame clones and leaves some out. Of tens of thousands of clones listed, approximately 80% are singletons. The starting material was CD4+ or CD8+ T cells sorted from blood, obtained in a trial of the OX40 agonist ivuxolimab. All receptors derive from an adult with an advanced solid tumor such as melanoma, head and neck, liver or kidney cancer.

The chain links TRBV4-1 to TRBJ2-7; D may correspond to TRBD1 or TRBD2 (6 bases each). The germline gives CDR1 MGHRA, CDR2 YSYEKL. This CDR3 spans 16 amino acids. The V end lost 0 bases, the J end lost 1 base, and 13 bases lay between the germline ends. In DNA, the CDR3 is TGCGCCAGCAGCCAAGAGGCACAGGGAGGATCCTACGAGCAGTACTTC. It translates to CASSQEAQGGSYEQYF.

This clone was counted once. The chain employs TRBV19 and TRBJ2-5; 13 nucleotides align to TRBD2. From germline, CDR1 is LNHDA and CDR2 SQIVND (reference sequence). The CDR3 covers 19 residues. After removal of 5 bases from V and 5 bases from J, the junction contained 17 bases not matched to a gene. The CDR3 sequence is CASSGSIKGLAGVVETQYF. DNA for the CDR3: TGTGCCAGTAGTGGATCAATAAAAGGACTAGCGGGAGTTGTTGAGACCCAGTACTTC.

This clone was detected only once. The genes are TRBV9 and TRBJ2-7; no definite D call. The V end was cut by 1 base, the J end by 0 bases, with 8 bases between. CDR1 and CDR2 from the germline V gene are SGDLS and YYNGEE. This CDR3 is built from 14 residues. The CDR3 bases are TGTGCCAGCAGCGTAATGGCCGACTCCTACGAGCAGTACTTC. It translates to CASSVMADSYEQYF.

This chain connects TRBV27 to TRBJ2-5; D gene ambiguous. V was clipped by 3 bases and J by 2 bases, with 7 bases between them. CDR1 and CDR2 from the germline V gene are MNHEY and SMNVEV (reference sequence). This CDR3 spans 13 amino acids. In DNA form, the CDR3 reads TGTGCCAGCAGTTTCCGAGCGCAAGAGACCCAGTACTTC. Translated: CASSFRAQETQYF.

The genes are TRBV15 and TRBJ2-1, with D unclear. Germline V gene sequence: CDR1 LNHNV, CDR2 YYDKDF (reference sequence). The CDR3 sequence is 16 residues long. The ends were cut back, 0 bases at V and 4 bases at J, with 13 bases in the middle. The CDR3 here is CATSRDRLREYNEQFF. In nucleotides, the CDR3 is TGTGCCACCAGCAGAGATCGCCTCAGAGAGTACAATGAGCAGTTCTTC. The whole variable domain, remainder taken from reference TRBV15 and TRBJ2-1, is DAMVIQNPRYQVTQFGKPVTLSCSQTLNHNVMYWYQQKSSQAPKLLFHYYDKDFNNEADTPDNFQSRRPNTSFCFLDIRSPGLGDTAMYLCATSRDRLREYNEQFFGPGTRLTVL.

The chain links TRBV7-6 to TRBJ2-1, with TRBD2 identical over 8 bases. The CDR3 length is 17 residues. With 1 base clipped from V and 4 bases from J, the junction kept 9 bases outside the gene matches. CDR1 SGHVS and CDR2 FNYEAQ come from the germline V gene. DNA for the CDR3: TGTGCCAGCAGCTTAGGCCAGCGGGGGCGAGCTTACAATGAGCAGTTCTTC. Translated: CASSLGQRGRAYNEQFF.

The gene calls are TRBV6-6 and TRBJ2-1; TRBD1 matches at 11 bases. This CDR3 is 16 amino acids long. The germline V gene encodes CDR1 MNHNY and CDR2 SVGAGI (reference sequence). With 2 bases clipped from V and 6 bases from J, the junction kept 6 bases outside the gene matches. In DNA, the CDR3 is TGTGCCAGCAGTTACAAAGGACAGGGGGCAGGCAATGAGCAGTTCTTC. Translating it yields CASSYKGQGAGNEQFF.

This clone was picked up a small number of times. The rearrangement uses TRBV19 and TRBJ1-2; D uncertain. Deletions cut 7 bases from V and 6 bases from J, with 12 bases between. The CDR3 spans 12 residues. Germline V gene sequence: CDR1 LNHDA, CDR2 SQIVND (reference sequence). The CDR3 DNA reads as TGTGCCAGTAACCCTCGGGCGGATGGCTACACCTTC. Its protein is CASNPRADGYTF.

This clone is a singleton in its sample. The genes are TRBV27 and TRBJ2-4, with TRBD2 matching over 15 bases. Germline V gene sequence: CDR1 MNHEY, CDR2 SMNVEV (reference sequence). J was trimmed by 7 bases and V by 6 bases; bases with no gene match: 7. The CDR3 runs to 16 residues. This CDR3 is CASSRTSGGGLNIQYF. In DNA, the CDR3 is TGTGCCAGCAGCCGGACTAGCGGGGGGGGGCTGAACATTCAGTACTTC.

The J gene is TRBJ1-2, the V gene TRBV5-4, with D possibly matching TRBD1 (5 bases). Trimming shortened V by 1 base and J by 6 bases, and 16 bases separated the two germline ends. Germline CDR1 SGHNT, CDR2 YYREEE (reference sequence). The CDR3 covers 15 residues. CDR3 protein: CASSLTNSGTHGYTF. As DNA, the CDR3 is TGTGCCAGCAGCTTGACGAACTCCGGGACCCATGGCTACACCTTC. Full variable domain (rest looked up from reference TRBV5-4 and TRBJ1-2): ETGVTQSPTHLIKTRGQQVTLRCSSQSGHNTVSWYQQALGQGPQFIFQYYREEENGRGNFPPRFSGLQFPNYSSELNVNALELDDSALYLCASSLTNSGTHGYTFGSGTRLTVV.

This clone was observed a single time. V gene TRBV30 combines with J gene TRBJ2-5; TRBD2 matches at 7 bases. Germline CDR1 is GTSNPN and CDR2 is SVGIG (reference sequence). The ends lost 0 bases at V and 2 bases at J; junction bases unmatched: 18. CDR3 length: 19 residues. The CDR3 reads CAWSVGGAGRLVHQETQYF. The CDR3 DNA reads TGTGCCTGGAGTGTCGGTGGAGCGGGACGGCTCGTACATCAAGAGACCCAGTACTTC.

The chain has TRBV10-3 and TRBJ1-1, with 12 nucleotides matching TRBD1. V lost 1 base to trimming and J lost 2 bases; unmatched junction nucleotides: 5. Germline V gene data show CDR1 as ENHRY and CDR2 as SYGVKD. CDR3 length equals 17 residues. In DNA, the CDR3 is TGTGCCATCAGTGAGTGGGACAGGGGGCAGTTTAACACTGAAGCTTTCTTT. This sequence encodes CAISEWDRGQFNTEAFF.

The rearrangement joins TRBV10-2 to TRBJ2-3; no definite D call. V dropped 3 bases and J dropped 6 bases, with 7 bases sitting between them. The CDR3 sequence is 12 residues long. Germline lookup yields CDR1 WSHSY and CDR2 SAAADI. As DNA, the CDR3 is TGCGCCAGCAGTGAAGATTGGGATACGCAGTATTTT. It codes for CASSEDWDTQYF.

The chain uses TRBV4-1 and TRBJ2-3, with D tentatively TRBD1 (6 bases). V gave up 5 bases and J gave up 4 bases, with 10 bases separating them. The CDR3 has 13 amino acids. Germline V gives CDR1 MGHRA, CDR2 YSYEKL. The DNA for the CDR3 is TGCGCCAGCAGCGTTCAGGGGCCAGATACGCAGTATTTT. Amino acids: CASSVQGPDTQYF.

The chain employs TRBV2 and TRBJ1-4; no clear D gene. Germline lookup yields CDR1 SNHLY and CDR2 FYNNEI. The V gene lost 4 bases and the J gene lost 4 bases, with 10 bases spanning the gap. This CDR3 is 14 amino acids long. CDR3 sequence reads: CASSVSYFNEKLFF. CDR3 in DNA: TGTGCCAGCAGTGTCAGTTACTTTAATGAAAAACTGTTTTTT. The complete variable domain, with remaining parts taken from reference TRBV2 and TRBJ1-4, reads EPEVTQTPSHQVTQMGQEVILRCVPISNHLYFYWYRQILGQKVEFLVSFYNNEISEKSEIFDDQFSVERPDGSNFTLKIRSTKLEDSAMYFCASSVSYFNEKLFFGSGTQLSVL.

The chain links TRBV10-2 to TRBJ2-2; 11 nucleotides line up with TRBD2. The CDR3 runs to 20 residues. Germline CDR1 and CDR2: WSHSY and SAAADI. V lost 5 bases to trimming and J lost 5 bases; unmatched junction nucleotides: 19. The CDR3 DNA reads TGCGCCAGCAGTCGTAGACTAGCGGGGATACGAACACCGGGAACCGGGGAGCTGTTTTTT. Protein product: CASSRRLAGIRTPGTGELFF.

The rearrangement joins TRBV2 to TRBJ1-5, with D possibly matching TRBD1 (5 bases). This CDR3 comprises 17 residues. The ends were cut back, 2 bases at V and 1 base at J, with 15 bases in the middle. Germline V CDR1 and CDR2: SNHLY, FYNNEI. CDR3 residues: CASSEWGRPGSNQPQHF. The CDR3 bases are TGTGCCAGCAGTGAATGGGGCCGACCGGGAAGCAATCAGCCCCAGCATTTT.

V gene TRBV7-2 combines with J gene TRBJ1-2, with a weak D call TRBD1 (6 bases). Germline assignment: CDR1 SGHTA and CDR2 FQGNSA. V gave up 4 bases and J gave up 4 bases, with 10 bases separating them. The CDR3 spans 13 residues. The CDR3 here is CASSYGQPYGYTF. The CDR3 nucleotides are TGTGCCAGCAGCTACGGACAGCCCTATGGCTACACCTTC.

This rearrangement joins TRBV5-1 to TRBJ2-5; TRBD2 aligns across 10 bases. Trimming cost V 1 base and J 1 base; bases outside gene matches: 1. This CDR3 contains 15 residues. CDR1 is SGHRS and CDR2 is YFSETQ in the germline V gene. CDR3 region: CASSLLAGAQETQYF. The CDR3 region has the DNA TGCGCCAGCAGCTTGCTAGCGGGGGCCCAAGAGACCCAGTACTTC.

CDR3 residues: CASSQEGGQGWEKLFF. DNA for the CDR3: TGCGCCAGCAGCCAAGAGGGCGGACAGGGATGGGAAAAACTGTTTTTT. The chain joins TRBV4-1 to TRBJ1-4; TRBD1 aligns across 8 bases. The CDR3 is 16 amino acids. Losses at the gene ends were 0 bases for V and 8 bases for J; bases not matched to a gene: 8. From germline, CDR1 is MGHRA and CDR2 YSYEKL.

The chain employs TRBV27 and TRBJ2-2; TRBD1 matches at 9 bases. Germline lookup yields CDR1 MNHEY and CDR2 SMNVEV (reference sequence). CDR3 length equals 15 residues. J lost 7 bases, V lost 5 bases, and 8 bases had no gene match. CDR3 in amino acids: CASSPGTGRGGELFF. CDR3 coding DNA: TGTGCCAGCAGTCCAGGGACAGGGAGGGGCGGGGAGCTGTTTTTT.

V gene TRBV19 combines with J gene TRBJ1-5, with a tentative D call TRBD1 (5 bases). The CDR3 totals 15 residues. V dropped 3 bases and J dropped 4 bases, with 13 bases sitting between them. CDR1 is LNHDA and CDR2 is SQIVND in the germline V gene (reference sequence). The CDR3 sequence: CASSILRGPNQPQHF. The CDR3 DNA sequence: TGTGCCAGTAGTATCCTTCGGGGACCAAATCAGCCCCAGCATTTT.

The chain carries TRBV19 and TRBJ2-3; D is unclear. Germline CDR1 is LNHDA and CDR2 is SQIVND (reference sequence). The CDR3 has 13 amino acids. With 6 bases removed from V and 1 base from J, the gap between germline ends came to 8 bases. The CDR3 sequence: CASRASGTDTQYF. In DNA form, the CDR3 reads TGTGCCAGTAGGGCATCGGGCACAGATACGCAGTATTTT. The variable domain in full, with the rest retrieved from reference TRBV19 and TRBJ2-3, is DGGITQSPKYLFRKEGQNVTLSCEQNLNHDAMYWYRQDPGQGLRLIYYSQIVNDFQKGDIAEGYSVSREKKESFPLTVTSAQKNPTAFYLCASRASGTDTQYFGPGTRLTVL.

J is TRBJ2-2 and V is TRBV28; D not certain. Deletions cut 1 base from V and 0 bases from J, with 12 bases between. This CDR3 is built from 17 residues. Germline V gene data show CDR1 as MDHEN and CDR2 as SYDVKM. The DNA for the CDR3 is TGTGCCAGCAGTTTATTGAGTTTTTCTGCGAACACCGGGGAGCTGTTTTTT. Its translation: CASSLLSFSANTGELFF.

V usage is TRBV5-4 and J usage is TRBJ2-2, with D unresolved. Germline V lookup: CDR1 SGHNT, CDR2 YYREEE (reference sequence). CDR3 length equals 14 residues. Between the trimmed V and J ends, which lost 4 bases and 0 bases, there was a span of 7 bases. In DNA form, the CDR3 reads TGTGCCAGCAGCATCCGGACGAACACCGGGGAGCTGTTTTTT. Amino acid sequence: CASSIRTNTGELFF.

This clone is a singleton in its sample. The CDR3 DNA is TGTGCCAGCAGCCAAGAGGTCGACAGGACAGATACGCAGTATTTT. Translating gives CASSQEVDRTDTQYF. V is TRBV14 and J is TRBJ2-3; tentatively, D is TRBD1 (6 bases). Trimming left V 0 bases short and J 3 bases short, with 10 bases between. Germline values: CDR1 SGHDN, CDR2 FVKESK. CDR3 length equals 15 residues. The complete variable domain, with remaining parts taken from reference TRBV14 and TRBJ2-3, reads EAGVTQFPSHSVIEKGQTVTLRCDPISGHDNLYWYRRVMGKEIKFLLHFVKESKQDESGMPNNRFLAERTGGTYSTLKVQPAELEDSGVYFCASSQEVDRTDTQYFGPGTRLTVL.

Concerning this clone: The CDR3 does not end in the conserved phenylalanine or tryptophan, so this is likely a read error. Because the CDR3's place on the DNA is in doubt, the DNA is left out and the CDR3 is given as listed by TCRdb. CDR3: CASRGRGTFI. The chain links TRBV28 to TRBJ1-1. The CDR3 spans 10 amino acids, including both terminal residues. The germline V gene encodes CDR1 MDHEN and CDR2 SYDVKM.

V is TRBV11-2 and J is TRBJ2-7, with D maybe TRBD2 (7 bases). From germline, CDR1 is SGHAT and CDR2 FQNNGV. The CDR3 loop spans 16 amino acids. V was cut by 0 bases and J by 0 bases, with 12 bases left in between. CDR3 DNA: TGTGCCAGCAGCTTAGAGGGAGGGGGGAACTCCTACGAGCAGTACTTC. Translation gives CASSLEGGGNSYEQYF.